This T cell receptor beta chain was obtained from a study of blood T cell repertoires in COVID-19. Study summary: Donors in the United States, Italy and Spain gave samples during acute or convalescent COVID-19.

This CDR3 is built from 13 residues. Deletions cut 4 bases from V and 2 bases from J, with 9 bases between. The assay was immunoSEQ multiplex PCR, and TCRdb's table has in-frame clones only and misses some. The data contain more than 35,000 clones, 84% of them seen just once; the ten biggest clones take up roughly 15%. The TCR originated in a man aged 45-65 years with active or convalescent COVID-19. The chain joins TRBV12-3 or TRBV12-4 to TRBJ2-7; no clear D gene. Input material: peripheral blood. The CDR3 region is CASSSVSTYEQYF. The CDR3 bases are TGTGCCAGCAGTTCTGTCTCTACCTACGAGCAGTACTTC.